The clone carrying this TCR beta chain was seen only a few times. Its target is unknown. This sample stems from a study of OX40 agonist ivuxolimab in advanced cancers. The method was immunoSEQ multiplex PCR; TCRdb's version includes in-frame clones alone and lacks a portion of them. The sample contains tens of thousands of clones, 75% to 85% of which appear only once. Germline CDR1 reads MNHNS; CDR2 reads SASEGT. This CDR3 region has 15 residues. V lost 7 bases, J lost 4 bases, and 20 bases lay in between. Study observations and caveats: In CD8+ T cells, expanded clones were on average more numerous than in CD4+.

The chain has TRBV6-1 and TRBJ2-7, with D possibly called TRBD1 or TRBD2 (5 bases each). The receptor was derived from an adult with an advanced solid tumor such as melanoma, head and neck, liver or kidney cancer. Here the sequenced sample was CD4+ or CD8+ T cells sorted from blood, taken in a trial of the OX40 agonist ivuxolimab. Written as DNA, the CDR3 is TGTGCCAGCATCCTACTCCCCGGGACCCGGTACGAGCAGTACTTC. Its protein is CASILLPGTRYEQYF.